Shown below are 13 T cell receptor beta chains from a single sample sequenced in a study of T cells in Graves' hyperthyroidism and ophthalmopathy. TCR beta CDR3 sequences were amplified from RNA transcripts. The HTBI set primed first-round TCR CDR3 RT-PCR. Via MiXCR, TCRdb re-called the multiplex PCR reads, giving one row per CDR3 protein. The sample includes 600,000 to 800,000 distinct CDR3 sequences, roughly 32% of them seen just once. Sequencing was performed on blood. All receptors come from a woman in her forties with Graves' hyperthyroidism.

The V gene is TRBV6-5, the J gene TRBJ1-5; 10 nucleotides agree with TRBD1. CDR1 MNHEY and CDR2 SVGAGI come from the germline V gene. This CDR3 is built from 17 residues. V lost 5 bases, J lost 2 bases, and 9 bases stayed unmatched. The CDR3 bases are TGTGCCAGCAGTAAAACCGGGACAGGGGCTGGCAATCAGCCCCAGCATTTT. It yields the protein CASSKTGTGAGNQPQHF.

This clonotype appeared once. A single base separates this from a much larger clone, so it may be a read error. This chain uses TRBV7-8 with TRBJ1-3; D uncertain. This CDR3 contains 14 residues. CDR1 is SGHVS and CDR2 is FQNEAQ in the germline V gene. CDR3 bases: TGTGCCAGCAGCCCGAGGGTCTCTGGAAACACCATACATTTT. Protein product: CASSPRVSGNTIHF. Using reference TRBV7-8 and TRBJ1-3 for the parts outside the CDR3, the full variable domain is GAGVSQSPRYKVAKRGQDVALRCDPISGHVSLFWYQQALGQGPEFLTYFQNEAQLDKSGLPSDRFFAERPEGSVSTLKIQRTQQEDSAVYLCASSPRVSGNTIHFGEGSWLTVV.

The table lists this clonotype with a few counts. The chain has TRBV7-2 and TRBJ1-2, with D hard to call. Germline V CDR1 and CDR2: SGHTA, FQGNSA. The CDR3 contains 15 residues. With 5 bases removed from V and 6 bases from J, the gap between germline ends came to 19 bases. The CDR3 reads CASSVPFDKRNGYTF. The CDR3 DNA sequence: TGTGCCAGCAGCGTACCTTTCGATAAGAGAAATGGCTACACCTTC.

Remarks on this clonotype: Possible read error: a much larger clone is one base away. CDR3 in DNA: TGCAGCGTTGAAACCCCTAGCTCTGGAAGCACCATATATTTT. Translating gives CSVETPSSGSTIYF. V usage is TRBV29-1 and J usage is TRBJ1-3; D ambiguous. Germline CDR1 reads SQVTM; CDR2 reads ANQGSEA. This CDR3 comprises 14 residues.

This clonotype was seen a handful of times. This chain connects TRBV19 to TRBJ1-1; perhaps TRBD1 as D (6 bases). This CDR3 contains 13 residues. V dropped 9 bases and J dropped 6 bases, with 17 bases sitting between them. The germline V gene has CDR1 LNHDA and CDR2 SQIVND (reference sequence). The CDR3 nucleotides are TGTGCCAGCCAGGTGGGACATCTGGCTGAAGCTTTCTTT. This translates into CASQVGHLAEAFF.

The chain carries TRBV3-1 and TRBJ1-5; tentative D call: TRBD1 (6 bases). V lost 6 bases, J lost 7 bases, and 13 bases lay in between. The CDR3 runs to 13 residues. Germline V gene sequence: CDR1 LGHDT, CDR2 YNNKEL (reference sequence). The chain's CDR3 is CASSDRLHQPQHF. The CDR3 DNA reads TGTGCCAGCAGTGACAGGCTTCACCAGCCCCAGCATTTT.

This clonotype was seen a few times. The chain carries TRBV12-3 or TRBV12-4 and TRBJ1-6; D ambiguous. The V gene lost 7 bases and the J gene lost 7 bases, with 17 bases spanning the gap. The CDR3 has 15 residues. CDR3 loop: CASTLENPPNSPLHF. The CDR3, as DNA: TGTGCCAGCACCCTAGAAAATCCCCCGAATTCACCCCTCCACTTT.

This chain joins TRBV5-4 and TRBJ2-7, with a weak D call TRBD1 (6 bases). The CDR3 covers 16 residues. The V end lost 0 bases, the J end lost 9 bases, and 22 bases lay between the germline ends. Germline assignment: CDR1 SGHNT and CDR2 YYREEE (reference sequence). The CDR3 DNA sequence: TGTGCCAGCAGCTTGGGTGGTCCGGGACACCGAGGAGGGCAGTACTTC. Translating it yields CASSLGGPGHRGGQYF.

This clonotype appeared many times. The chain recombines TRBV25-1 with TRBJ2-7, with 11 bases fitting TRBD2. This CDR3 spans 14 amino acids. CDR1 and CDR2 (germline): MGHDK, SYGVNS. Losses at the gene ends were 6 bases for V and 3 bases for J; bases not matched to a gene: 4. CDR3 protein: CASSKTSGNYEQYF. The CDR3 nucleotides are TGTGCCAGCAGCAAGACTAGCGGGAACTACGAGCAGTACTTC.

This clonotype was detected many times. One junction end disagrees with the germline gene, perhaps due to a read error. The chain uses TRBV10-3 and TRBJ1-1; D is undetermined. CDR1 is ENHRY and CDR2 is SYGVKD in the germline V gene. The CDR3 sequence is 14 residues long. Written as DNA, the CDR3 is TGTGCCAGCAGTTCGCTCCTCGGGAACACTGAAGCTTTCTTT. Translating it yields CASSSLLGNTEAFF.

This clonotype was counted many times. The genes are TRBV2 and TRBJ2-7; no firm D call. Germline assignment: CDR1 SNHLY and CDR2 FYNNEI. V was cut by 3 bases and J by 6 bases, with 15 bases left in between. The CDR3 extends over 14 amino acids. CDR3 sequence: CASSDDSRLGEQYF. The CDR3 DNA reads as TGTGCCAGCAGTGACGATAGCCGTTTGGGCGAGCAGTACTTC. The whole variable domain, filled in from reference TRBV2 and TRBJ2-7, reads EPEVTQTPSHQVTQMGQEVILRCVPISNHLYFYWYRQILGQKVEFLVSFYNNEISEKSEIFDDQFSVERPDGSNFTLKIRSTKLEDSAMYFCASSDDSRLGEQYFGPGTRLTVT.

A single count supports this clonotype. The CDR3 is CASSGTGTHGYTF. The CDR3 DNA reads as TGTGCCAGCAGCGGGACAGGGACGCATGGCTACACCTTC. V gene TRBV9 combines with J gene TRBJ1-2; 8 nucleotides agree with TRBD1. The CDR3 runs to 13 residues. J gave up 6 bases and V 3 bases, and 4 bases lay outside the gene matches. CDR1 and CDR2 (germline): SGDLS, YYNGEE. Drawing the rest from reference TRBV9 and TRBJ1-2, the complete variable domain is DSGVTQTPKHLITATGQRVTLRCSPRSGDLSVYWYQQSLDQGLQFLIQYYNGEERAKGNILERFSAQQFPDLHSELNLSSLELGDSALYFCASSGTGTHGYTFGSGTRLTVV.

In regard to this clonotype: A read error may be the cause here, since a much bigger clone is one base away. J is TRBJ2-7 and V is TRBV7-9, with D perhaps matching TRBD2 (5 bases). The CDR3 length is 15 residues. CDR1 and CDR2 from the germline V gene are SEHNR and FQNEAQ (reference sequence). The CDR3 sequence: CASNQGAEAAYEQYF. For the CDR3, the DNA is TGCGCCAGCAACCAAGGAGCGGAGGCCGCCTACGAGCAGTACTTC.